This T cell receptor (beta chain) was captured by sequencing in a study of shared clonotypes between healthy human individuals. Measured with immunoSEQ multiplex PCR; TCRdb has only the in-frame clones, and not every one. In the table there are under 2.5 million clones, under 95% of which are singletons. The CDR3 extends over 14 amino acids. Trimming cost V 7 bases and J 7 bases, with 20 bases left between them. Germline CDR1 and CDR2: MNHEY and SVGAGI. This clone was counted once. Specimen: naive CD4+ T cells from PBMCs. The subset: CD45RA+ positively selected. This TCR was recovered from a man aged 18 to 30 in good health. Some clones in this sample may be carry-over from other donors' samples. The genes are TRBV6-5 and TRBJ2-7, with D perhaps assigned TRBD1 or TRBD2 (5 bases each). The CDR3 region has the DNA TGTGCCAGCATCTATCGCAGGGAGTCGGGGGAGCAGTACTTC. Translation gives CASIYRRESGEQYF.